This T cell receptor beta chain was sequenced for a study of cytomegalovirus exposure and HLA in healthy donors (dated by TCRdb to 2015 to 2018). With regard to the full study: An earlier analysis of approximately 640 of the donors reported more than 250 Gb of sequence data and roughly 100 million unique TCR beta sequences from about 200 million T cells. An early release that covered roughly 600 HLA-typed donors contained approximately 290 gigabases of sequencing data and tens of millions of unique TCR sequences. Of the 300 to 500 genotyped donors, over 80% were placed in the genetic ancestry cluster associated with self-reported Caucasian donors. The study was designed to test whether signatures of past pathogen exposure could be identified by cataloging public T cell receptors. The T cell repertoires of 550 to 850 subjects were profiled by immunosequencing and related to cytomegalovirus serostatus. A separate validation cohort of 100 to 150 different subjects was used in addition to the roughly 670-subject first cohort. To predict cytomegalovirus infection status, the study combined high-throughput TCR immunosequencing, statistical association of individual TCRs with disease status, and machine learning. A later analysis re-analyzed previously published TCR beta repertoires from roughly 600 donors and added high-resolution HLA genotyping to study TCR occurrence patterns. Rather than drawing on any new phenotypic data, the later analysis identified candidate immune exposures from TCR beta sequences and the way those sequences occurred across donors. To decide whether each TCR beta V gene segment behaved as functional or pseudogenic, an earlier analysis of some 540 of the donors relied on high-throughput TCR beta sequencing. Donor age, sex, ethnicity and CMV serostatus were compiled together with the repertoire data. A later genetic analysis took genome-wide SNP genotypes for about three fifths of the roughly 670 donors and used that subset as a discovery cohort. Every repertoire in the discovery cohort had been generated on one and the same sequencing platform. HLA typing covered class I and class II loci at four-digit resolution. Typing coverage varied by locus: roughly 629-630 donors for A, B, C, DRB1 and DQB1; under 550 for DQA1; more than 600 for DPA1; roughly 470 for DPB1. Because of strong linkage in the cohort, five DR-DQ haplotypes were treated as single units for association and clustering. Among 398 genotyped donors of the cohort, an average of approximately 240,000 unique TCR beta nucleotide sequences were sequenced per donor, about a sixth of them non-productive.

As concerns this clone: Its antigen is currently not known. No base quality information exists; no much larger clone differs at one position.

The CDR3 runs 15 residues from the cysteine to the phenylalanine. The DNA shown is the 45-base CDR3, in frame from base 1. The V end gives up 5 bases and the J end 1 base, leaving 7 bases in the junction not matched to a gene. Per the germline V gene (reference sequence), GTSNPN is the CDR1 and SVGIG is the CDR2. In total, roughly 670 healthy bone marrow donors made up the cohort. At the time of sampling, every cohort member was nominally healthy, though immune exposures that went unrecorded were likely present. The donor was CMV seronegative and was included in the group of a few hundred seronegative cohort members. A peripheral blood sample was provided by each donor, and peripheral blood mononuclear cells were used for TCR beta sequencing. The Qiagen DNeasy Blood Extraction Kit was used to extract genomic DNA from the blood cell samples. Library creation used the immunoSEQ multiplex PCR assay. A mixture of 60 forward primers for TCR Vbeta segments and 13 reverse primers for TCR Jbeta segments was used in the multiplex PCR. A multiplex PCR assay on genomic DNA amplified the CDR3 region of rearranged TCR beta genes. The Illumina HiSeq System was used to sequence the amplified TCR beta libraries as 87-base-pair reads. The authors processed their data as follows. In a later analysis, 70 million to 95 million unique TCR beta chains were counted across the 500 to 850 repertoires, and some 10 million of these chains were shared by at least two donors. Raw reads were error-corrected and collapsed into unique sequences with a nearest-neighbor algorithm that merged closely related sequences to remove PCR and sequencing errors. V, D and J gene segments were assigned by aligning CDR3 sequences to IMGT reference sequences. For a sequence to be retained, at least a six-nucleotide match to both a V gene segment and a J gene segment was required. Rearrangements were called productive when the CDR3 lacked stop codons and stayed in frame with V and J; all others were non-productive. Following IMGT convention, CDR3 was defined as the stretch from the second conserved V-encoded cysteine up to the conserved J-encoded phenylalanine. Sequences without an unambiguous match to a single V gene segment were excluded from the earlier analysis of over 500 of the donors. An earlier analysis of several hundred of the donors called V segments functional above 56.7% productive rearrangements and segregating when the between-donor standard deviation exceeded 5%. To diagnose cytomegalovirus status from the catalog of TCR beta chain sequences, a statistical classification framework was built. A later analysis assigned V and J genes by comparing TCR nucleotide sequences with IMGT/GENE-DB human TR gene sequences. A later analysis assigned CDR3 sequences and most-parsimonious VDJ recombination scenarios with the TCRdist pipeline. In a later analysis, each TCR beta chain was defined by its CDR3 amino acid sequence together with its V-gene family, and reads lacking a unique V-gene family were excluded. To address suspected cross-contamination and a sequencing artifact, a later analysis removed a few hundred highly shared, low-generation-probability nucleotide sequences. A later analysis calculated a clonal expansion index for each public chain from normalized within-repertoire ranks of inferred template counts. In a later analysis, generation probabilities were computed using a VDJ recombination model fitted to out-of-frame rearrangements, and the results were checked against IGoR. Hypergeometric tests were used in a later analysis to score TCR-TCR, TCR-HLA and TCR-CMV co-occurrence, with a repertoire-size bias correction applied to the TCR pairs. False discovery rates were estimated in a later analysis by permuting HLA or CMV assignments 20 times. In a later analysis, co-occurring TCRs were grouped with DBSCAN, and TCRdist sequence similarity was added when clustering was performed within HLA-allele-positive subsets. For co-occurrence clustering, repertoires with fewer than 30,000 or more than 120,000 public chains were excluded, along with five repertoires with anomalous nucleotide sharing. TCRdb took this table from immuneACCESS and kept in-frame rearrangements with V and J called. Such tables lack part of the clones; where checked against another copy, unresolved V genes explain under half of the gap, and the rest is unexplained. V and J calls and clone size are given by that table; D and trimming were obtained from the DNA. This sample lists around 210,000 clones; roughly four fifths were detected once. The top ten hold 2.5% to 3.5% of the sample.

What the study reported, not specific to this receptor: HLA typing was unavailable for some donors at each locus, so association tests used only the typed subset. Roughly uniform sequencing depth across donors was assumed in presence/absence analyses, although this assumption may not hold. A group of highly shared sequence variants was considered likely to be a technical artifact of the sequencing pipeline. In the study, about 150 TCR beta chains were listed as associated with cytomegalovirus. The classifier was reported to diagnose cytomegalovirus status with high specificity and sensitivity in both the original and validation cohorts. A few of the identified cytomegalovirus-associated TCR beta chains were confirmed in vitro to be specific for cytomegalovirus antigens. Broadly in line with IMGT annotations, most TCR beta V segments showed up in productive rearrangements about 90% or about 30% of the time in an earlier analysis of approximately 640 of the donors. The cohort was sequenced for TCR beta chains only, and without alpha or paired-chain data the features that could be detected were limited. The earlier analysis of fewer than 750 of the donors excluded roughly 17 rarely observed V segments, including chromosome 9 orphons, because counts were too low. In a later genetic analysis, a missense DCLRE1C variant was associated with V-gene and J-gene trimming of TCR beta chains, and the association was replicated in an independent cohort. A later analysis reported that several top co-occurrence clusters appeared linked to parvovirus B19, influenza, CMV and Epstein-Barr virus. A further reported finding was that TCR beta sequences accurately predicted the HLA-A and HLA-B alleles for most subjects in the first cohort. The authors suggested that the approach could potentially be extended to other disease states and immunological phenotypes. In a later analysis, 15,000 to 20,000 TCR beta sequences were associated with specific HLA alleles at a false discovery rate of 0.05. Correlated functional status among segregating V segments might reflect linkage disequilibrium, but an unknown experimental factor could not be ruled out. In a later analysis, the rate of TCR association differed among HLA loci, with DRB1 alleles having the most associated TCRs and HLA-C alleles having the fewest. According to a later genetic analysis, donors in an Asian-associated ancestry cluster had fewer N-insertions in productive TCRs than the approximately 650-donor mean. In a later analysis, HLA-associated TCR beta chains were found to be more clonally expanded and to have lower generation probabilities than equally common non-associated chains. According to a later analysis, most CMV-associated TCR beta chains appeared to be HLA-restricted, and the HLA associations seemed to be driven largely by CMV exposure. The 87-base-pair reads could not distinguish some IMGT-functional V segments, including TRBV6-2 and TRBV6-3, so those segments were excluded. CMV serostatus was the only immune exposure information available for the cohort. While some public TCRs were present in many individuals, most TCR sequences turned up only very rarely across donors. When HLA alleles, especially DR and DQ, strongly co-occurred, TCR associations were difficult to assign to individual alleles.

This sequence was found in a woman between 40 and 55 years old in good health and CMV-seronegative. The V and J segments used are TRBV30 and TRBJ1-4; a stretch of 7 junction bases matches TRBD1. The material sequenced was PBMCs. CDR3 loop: CAWDYRGLTNEKLFF. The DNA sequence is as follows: TGTGCCTGGGATTACAGGGGTTTAACTAATGAAAAACTGTTTTTT.